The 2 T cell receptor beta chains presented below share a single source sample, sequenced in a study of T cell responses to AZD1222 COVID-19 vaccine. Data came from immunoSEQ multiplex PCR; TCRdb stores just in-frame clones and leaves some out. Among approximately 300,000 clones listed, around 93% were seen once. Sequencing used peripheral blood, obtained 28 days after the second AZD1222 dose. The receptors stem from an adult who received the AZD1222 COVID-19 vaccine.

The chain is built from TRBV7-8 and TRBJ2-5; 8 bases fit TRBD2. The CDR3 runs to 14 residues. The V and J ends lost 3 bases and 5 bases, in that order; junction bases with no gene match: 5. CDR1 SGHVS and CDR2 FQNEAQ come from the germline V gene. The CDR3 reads CASSFGTGGETQYF. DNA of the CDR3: TGTGCCAGCAGCTTCGGGACGGGAGGGGAGACCCAGTACTTC.

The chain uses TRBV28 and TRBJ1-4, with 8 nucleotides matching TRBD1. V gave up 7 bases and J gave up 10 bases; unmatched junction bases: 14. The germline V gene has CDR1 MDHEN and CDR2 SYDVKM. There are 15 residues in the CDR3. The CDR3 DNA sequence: TGTGCCAGCACCTCCGTTACAGGGGGTAATCGAAAACTGTTTTTT. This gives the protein CASTSVTGGNRKLFF.